The T cell receptor (beta chain) under discussion was sequenced for a study of shared clonotypes between healthy human individuals. Study-wide findings and caveats: It was the few donors that limited the genetic and exposure-history diversity represented.

Assay: immunoSEQ multiplex PCR; the TCRdb copy retains only in-frame clones and omits some. The sample has millions of clones; 85% to 95% are singletons. About this clone itself: Its antigen is unknown.

This clonotype was sampled from a man aged 18 to 29 in good health. Some clones in this sample may be carry-over from other donors' samples. The sequenced sample was naive CD4+ T cells from PBMCs. Subset indicated: CD45RA+ positively selected.

The CDR3 here is CASSRPTGTGETQYF. CDR3 in DNA: TGTGCCAGCAGCCGTCCAACCGGGACAGGGGAGACCCAGTACTTC. The chain couples TRBV5-5 to TRBJ2-5, with 9 bases that match TRBD1. Germline values: CDR1 SGHKS, CDR2 YYEKEE (reference sequence). V was clipped by 4 bases and J by 5 bases; unmatched bases: 9. The CDR3 sequence is 15 residues long.